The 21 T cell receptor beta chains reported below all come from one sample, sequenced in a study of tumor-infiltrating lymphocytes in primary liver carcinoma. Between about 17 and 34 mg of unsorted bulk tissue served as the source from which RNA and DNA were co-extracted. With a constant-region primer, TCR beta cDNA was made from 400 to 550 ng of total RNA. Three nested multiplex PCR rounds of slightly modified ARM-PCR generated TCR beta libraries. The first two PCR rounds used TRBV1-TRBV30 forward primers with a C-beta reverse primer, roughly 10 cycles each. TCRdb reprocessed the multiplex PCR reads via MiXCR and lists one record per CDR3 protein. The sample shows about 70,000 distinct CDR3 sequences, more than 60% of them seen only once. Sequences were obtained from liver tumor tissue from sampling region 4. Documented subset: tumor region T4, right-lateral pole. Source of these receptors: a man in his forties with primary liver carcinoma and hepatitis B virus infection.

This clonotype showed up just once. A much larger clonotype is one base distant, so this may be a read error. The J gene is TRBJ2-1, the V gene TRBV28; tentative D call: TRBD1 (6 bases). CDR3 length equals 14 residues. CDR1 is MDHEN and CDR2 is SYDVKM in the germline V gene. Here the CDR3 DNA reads TGTGCCAGCAGCCCACCCAGGGGCTACAATGTGCAGTTCTTC. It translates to CASSPPRGYNVQFF.

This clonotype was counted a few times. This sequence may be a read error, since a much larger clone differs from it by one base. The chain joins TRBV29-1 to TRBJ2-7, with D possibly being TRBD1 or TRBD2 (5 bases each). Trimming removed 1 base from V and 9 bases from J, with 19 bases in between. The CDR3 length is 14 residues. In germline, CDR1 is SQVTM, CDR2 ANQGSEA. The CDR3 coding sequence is TGCAGCGTTGAAGGGGGTGGGGCCTCTGGAGGGCAGTACTTC. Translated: CSVEGGGASGGQYF.

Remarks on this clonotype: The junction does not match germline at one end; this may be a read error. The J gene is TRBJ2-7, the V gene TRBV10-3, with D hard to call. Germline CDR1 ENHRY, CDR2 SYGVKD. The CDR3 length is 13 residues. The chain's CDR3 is CAILRIESYEQYF. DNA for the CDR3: TGTGCCATCTTGAGGATAGAATCTTACGAGCAATACTTC.

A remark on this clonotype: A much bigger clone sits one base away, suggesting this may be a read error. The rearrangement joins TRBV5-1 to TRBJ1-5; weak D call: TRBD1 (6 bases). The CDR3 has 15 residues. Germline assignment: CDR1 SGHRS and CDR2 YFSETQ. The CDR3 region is CTSSLGTGTDQPQHF. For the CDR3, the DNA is TGCACCAGCAGCTTGGGAACAGGGACGGATCAGCCCCAGCATTTT.

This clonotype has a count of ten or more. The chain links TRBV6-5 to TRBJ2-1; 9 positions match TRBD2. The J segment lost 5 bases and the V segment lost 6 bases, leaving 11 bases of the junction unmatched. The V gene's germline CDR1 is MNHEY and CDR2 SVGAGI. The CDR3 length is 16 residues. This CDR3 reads CASSPSSGIENNEQFF. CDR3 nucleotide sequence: TGTGCCAGCAGCCCATCTAGCGGGATAGAAAACAATGAGCAGTTCTTC.

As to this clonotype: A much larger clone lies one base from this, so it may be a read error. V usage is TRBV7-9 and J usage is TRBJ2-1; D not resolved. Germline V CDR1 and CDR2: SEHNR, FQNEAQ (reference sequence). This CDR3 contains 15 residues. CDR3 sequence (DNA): TGTACCAGCAGCCCCCCCGAGGAATTAAACAATGAGCAGTTCTTC. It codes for CTSSPPEELNNEQFF.

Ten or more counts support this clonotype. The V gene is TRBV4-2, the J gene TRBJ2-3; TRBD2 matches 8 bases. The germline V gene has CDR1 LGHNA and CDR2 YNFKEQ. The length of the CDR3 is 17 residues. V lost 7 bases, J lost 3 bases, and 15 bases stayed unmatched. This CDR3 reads CASNPGLVGGGTDTQYF. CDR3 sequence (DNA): TGTGCCAGCAATCCGGGACTAGTGGGAGGTGGGACAGATACGCAGTATTTT.

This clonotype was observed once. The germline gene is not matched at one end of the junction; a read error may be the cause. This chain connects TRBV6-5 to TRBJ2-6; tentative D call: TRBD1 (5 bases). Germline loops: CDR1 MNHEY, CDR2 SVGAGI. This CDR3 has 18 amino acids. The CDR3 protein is CASSLWAGMKVGPNVLTF. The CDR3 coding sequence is TGTGCCAGCAGTCTTTGGGCAGGGATGAAAGTTGGGCCCAACGTCCTGACTTTC.

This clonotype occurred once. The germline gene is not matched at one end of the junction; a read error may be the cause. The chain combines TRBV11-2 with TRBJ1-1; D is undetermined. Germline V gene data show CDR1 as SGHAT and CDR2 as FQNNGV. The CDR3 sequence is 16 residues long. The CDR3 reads CTSSFDLAGRVAEAFF. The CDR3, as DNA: TGTACCAGCAGCTTCGATTTGGCCGGAAGAGTCGCTGAAGCCTTCTTT.

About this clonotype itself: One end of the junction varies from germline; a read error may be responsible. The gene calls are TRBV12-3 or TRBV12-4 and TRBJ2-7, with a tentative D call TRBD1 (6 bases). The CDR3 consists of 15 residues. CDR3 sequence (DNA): TGTGCCAGCAATTTAACTACAGGGCCTCCCTACGAGCAGTACTTC. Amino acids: CASNLTTGPPYEQYF.

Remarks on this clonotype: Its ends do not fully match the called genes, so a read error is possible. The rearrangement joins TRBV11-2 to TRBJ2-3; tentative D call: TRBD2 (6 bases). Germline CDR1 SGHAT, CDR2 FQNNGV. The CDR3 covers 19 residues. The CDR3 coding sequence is TGTGCCAGCAGGACTCCTCGAGACGGGAGACCTACTAACACAGACACGCAGTATTTT. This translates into CASRTPRDGRPTNTDTQYF.

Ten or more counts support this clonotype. The CDR3 bases are TGTGCCAGCAGTTATGATTTCCGGCGGGGGGGGTCCTACGAGCAGTACTTC. Amino acid sequence: CASSYDFRRGGSYEQYF. This chain links TRBV6-2 or TRBV6-3 with TRBJ2-7; TRBD2 aligns across 9 bases. This CDR3 has 17 residues. V shed 3 bases, J shed 1 base, and the junction held 10 bases outside the gene matches. Germline CDR1 and CDR2: MNHEY and SVGEGT.

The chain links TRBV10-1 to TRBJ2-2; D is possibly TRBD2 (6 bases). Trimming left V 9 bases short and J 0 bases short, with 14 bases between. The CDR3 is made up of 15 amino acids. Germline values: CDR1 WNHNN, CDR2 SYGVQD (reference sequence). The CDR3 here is CASNEGGTNTGELFF. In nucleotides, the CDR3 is TGCGCCAGTAATGAAGGCGGGACGAACACCGGGGAGCTGTTTTTT.

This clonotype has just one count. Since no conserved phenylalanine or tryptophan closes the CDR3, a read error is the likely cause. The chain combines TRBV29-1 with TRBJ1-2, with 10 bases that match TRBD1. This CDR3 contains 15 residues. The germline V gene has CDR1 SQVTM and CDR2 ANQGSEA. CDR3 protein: CSAGDRGDLDYDYTL. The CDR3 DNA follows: TGCAGCGCCGGGGACAGGGGAGACCTGGACTATGACTACACCCTC.

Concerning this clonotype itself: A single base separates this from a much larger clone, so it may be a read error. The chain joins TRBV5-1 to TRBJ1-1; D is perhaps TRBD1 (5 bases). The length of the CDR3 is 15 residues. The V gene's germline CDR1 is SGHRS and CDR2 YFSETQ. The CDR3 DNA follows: TGCGCCAGCAGCTTGGACCCCGGGGACGGCACTGATGCTTTCTTT. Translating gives CASSLDPGDGTDAFF.

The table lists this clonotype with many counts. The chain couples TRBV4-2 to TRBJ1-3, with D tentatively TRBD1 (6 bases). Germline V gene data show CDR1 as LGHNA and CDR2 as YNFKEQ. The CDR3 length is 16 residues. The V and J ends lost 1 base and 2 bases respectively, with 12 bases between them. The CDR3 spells CASSQAVRGAGNTIYF. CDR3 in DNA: TGTGCCAGCAGCCAAGCGGTTAGGGGGGCTGGAAACACCATATATTTT.

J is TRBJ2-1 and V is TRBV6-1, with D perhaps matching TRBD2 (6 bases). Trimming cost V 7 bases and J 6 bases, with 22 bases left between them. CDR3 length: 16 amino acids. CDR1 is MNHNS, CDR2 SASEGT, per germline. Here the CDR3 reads CASIPNGLTGVNEQFF. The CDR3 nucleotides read TGTGCCAGCATCCCCAATGGACTAACAGGAGTCAATGAGCAGTTCTTC.

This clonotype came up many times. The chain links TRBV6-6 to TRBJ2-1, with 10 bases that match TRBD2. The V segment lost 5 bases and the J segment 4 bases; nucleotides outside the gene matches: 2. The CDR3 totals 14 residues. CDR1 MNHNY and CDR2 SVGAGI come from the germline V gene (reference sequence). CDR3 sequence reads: CASSLAGAYNEQFF. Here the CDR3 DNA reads TGTGCCAGCAGTCTAGCGGGAGCGTACAATGAGCAGTTCTTC.

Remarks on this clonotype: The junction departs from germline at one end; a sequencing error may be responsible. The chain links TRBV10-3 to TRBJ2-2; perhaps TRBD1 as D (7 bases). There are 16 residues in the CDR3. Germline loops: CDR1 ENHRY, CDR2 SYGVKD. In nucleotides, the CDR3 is TGTGCCATCAGCGTCGGCGGGACAGCTAACATCGGGGAGCTGTTTTTT. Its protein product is CAISVGGTANIGELFF.

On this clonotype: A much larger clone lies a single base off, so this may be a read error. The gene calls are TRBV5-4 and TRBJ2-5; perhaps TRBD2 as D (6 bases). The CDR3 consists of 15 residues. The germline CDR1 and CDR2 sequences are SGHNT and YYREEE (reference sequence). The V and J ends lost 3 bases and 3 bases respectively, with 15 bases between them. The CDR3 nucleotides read TGTGCCAGCAGCTCGAGACTAGTGGGAGAAGAGACCCAGTACTTC. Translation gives CASSSRLVGEETQYF.

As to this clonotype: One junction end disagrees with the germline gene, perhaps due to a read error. In DNA form, the CDR3 reads TGTGCCACTTCGGGACAGGCACTCGGAGCTATCTTT. Protein: CATSGQALGAIF. This chain joins TRBV6-1 and TRBJ1-1, with 8 positions matching TRBD1. The CDR3 spans 12 residues. Germline-derived CDR1 and CDR2 are MNHNS and SASEGT.